These 19 T cell receptor beta chains were all obtained from the same sample, sequenced in a study of beta chain bispecific antibodies for T cell cancers. No antigen has been identified for these receptors. Study conclusions and caveats: Most targeted TRBV signal came from the leukemia cell line cells, not normal T cells.

TCRdb recomputed calls from the 5' RACE reads with MiXCR, one row per CDR3 protein. Of about 15,000 distinct CDR3 sequences listed, approximately 2.2% were seen once; the top ten hold about 7.1%. Either OKT3 anti-CD3 antibody or CD3/CD28 beads expanded T cells from blood mononuclear cells over 3 days. The sample comprised healthy donor T cells cultured with leukemia cells. These receptors originate from a human donor in good health. Some clones in this sample may be carry-over from other donors' samples.

This clonotype was recorded at least ten times. The chain has TRBV12-3 or TRBV12-4 and TRBJ2-7, with 7 bases matching TRBD1. CDR3 size: 13 residues. The V and J ends lost 4 bases and 3 bases, in that order; junction bases with no gene match: 3. The CDR3 spells CASSWDRHYEQYF. DNA for the CDR3: TGTGCCAGCAGTTGGGACAGACACTACGAGCAGTACTTC.

This clonotype occurred many times. The chain is built from TRBV27 and TRBJ1-1, with D perhaps matching TRBD1 (5 bases). This CDR3 has 14 amino acids. The germline CDR1 and CDR2 sequences are MNHEY and SMNVEV (reference sequence). Trimming shortened V by 3 bases and J by 4 bases, and 12 bases separated the two germline ends. CDR3 protein: CASSFGGLGTEAFF. The CDR3 DNA reads as TGTGCCAGCAGTTTTGGGGGGTTGGGCACTGAAGCTTTCTTT.

This clonotype was counted at least ten times. This chain joins TRBV5-1 and TRBJ2-5, with TRBD2 as a possible D gene (6 bases). The ends were cut back, 0 bases at V and 9 bases at J, with 15 bases in the middle. CDR3 length: 14 amino acids. CDR1 and CDR2 (germline): SGHRS, YFSETQ. The CDR3 DNA reads TGCGCCAGCAGCTTGGAGTGGAGGGTCGGGGCCCAGTACTTC. This gives the protein CASSLEWRVGAQYF.

Relative to its sample, this clonotype is medium-sized. The chain is built from TRBV5-1 and TRBJ2-7, with 7 bases lining up with TRBD1. CDR3 size: 15 residues. Germline trimming cut 5 bases from V and 0 bases from J; bases unmatched to any gene: 8. The germline gives CDR1 SGHRS, CDR2 YFSETQ. In DNA, the CDR3 is TGCGCCAGCAGGGAAGGGGGCGATAGCTCCTACGAGCAGTACTTC. As protein: CASREGGDSSYEQYF.

A note on this clonotype: A much larger clone differs by one base, so this may be a read error. This chain connects TRBV27 to TRBJ2-7; the D is unclear. V lost 8 bases to trimming and J lost 4 bases, with 12 bases between them. This CDR3 is 12 amino acids long. Germline CDR1 reads MNHEY; CDR2 reads SMNVEV (reference sequence). The CDR3, as DNA: TGTGCCAGCGCCGTGACATGGTACGAGCAGTACTTC. Amino acids: CASAVTWYEQYF.

This clonotype was seen many times. V is TRBV2 and J is TRBJ2-7, with D possibly matching TRBD1 (6 bases). Per the germline V gene, CDR1 is SNHLY and CDR2 is FYNNEI. This CDR3 contains 14 residues. The germline V and J ends were trimmed by 6 bases and 2 bases, with 14 bases remaining between them. The CDR3 nucleotides are TGTGCCAGCAGGGGGGCCCCGGATCCCTACGAGCAGTACTTC. As protein: CASRGAPDPYEQYF. Full variable domain (missing parts from reference TRBV2 and TRBJ2-7): EPEVTQTPSHQVTQMGQEVILRCVPISNHLYFYWYRQILGQKVEFLVSFYNNEISEKSEIFDDQFSVERPDGSNFTLKIRSTKLEDSAMYFCASRGAPDPYEQYFGPGTRLTVT.

This clonotype has ten or more counts. The chain combines TRBV20-1 with TRBJ2-1, with 9 nucleotides matching TRBD2. Germline CDR1 DFQATT, CDR2 SNEGSKA (reference sequence). This CDR3 spans 17 amino acids. V shed 2 bases, J shed 5 bases, and the junction held 13 bases outside the gene matches. CDR3 residues: CSARREGAGGPNNEQFF. The CDR3 DNA sequence: TGCAGTGCTAGAAGGGAGGGAGCGGGGGGACCAAACAATGAGCAGTTCTTC.

This clonotype has ten or more counts. The V and J genes are TRBV6-5 and TRBJ2-2; D is perhaps TRBD1 (5 bases). Germline lookup yields CDR1 MNHEY and CDR2 SVGAGI. There are 17 residues in the CDR3. Trimming shortened V by 3 bases and J by 6 bases, and 20 bases separated the two germline ends. As DNA, the CDR3 is TGTGCCAGCAGTTATACATCGCAGGGAAGAGAAGCCGGGGAGCTGTTTTTT. It specifies CASSYTSQGREAGELFF.

This clonotype was seen ten or more times. V gene TRBV6-1 combines with J gene TRBJ2-3; D gene uncertain. This CDR3 comprises 13 residues. Germline loops: CDR1 MNHNS, CDR2 SASEGT. Trimming removed 6 bases from V and 6 bases from J, with 13 bases in between. The CDR3 spells CASRDRLSDTQYF. In DNA form, the CDR3 reads TGTGCCAGCAGGGATCGACTTTCGGATACGCAGTATTTT.

This clonotype was observed at least ten times. The chain links TRBV19 to TRBJ1-2; D is possibly TRBD1 (6 bases). CDR3 length: 15 amino acids. Trimming removed 4 bases at V and 4 bases at J, with 16 bases between. Germline CDR1 and CDR2: LNHDA and SQIVND (reference sequence). The CDR3 coding sequence is TGTGCCAGTAGTAGAACCAGGGGTTTCGGCTATGGCTACACCTTC. The encoded protein is CASSRTRGFGYGYTF.

This clonotype was seen at least ten times. The gene calls are TRBV11-3 and TRBJ2-3; no clear D. The V and J ends lost 1 base and 3 bases respectively, with 5 bases between them. Germline CDR1 SGHNT, CDR2 YENEEA. This CDR3 is 13 amino acids long. The CDR3 protein is CASSLGGTDTQYF. In DNA form, the CDR3 reads TGTGCCAGCAGCTTAGGCGGAACAGATACGCAGTATTTT.

This clonotype was counted at least ten times. The chain links TRBV20-1 to TRBJ1-1; 7 bases map to TRBD1. With 6 bases clipped from V and 1 base from J, the junction kept 8 bases outside the gene matches. Germline lookup yields CDR1 DFQATT and CDR2 SNEGSKA (reference sequence). This CDR3 spans 14 amino acids. CDR3 in DNA: TGCAGTGCCGCCCCTAGGACAGGGAACACTGAAGCTTTCTTT. This gives the protein CSAAPRTGNTEAFF.

By share, this clonotype counts as medium-sized. V is TRBV11-2 and J is TRBJ2-3; tentative D call: TRBD1 (5 bases). CDR3 length: 15 amino acids. CDR1 is SGHAT and CDR2 is FQNNGV in the germline V gene. Trimming removed 3 bases from V and 1 base from J, with 11 bases in between. The CDR3 spells CASSLTRAGTDTQYF. CDR3 coding DNA: TGTGCCAGCAGCTTGACCAGGGCTGGCACAGATACGCAGTATTTT. The full variable domain, its missing parts supplied by reference TRBV11-2 and TRBJ2-3, is EAGVAQSPRYKIIEKRQSVAFWCNPISGHATLYWYQQILGQGPKLLIQFQNNGVVDDSQLPKDRFSAERLKGVDSTLKIQPAKLEDSAVYLCASSLTRAGTDTQYFGPGTRLTVL.

Ten or more counts support this clonotype. V is TRBV29-1 and J is TRBJ1-2; TRBD1 might be the D (6 bases). The germline V gene encodes CDR1 SQVTM and CDR2 ANQGSEA. Trimming removed 4 bases from V and 7 bases from J, with 10 bases in between. CDR3 length: 11 residues. The CDR3 protein is CSVVDSSGYTF. CDR3 DNA: TGCAGCGTTGTGGACAGTAGTGGCTACACCTTC. Full variable domain (missing parts from reference TRBV29-1 and TRBJ1-2): SAVISQKPSRDICQRGTSLTIQCQVDSQVTMMFWYRQQPGQSLTLIATANQGSEATYESGFVIDKFPISRPNLTFSTLTVSNMSPEDSSIYLCSVVDSSGYTFGSGTRLTVV.

As to this clonotype: A much larger clonotype is one base distant, so this may be a read error. This chain joins TRBV28 and TRBJ1-4; 11 nucleotides line up with TRBD1. After removal of 8 bases from V and 7 bases from J, the junction contained 9 bases not matched to a gene. In germline, CDR1 is MDHEN, CDR2 SYDVKM. This CDR3 is 15 amino acids long. As DNA, the CDR3 is TGTGCCAGCGGATACCCCGGGACAGGGGGTGAAAAACTGTTTTTT. It encodes CASGYPGTGGEKLFF.

This clonotype has a handful of counts. The chain has TRBV11-2 and TRBJ2-1; unclear D gene. Germline V gene sequence: CDR1 SGHAT, CDR2 FQNNGV. V was clipped by 5 bases and J by 3 bases, with 14 bases between them. CDR3 length equals 15 residues. In DNA form, the CDR3 reads TGTGCCAGCAGCGGTCACACAACTTTCTACAATGAGCAGTTCTTC. This sequence encodes CASSGHTTFYNEQFF.

In its sample, this clonotype was seen many times. The V and J genes are TRBV7-7 and TRBJ2-1, with D unclear. The germline CDR1 and CDR2 sequences are SSHAT and FNYEAQ (reference sequence). V was clipped by 0 bases and J by 4 bases, with 16 bases between them. The CDR3 runs 17 residues. As DNA, the CDR3 is TGTGCCAGCAGCTTAGCGCTTGGGGTTGGGGTTTACAATGAGCAGTTCTTC. Protein: CASSLALGVGVYNEQFF. The entire variable domain, with the rest obtained from reference TRBV7-7 and TRBJ2-1, is as follows: GAGVSQSPRYKVTKRGQDVTLRCDPISSHATLYWYQQALGQGPEFLTYFNYEAQPDKSGLPSDRFSAERPEGSISTLTIQRTEQRDSAMYRCASSLALGVGVYNEQFFGPGTRLTVL.

This clonotype showed up many times. The chain couples TRBV19 to TRBJ2-3, with D perhaps TRBD2 (6 bases). This CDR3 region has 16 residues. V lost 6 bases to trimming and J lost 5 bases, with 21 bases between them. Germline V gene data show CDR1 as LNHDA and CDR2 as SQIVND (reference sequence). CDR3 sequence (DNA): TGTGCCAGTAGACAAACAGCGGGTGGCCTGGGAGATACGCAGTATTTT. This gives the protein CASRQTAGGLGDTQYF.

This clonotype was detected many times. V is TRBV10-3 and J is TRBJ1-1; 9 nucleotides match TRBD1. The V segment lost 2 bases and the J segment 5 bases; nucleotides outside the gene matches: 6. The CDR3 consists of 15 residues. Germline V CDR1 and CDR2: ENHRY, SYGVKD. The CDR3 region is CAISEPGQGYTEAFF. The CDR3 DNA is TGTGCCATCAGTGAGCCGGGACAGGGCTATACTGAAGCTTTCTTT.